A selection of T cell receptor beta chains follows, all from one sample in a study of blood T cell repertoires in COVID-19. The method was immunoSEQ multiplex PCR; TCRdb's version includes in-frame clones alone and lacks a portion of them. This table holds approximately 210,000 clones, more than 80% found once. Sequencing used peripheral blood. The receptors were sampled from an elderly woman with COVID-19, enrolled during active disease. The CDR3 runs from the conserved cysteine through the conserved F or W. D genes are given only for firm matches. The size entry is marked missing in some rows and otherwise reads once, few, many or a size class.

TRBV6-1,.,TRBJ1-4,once,CASSEGGGFGEKLFF,TGTGCCAGCAGTGAAGGAGGGGGTTTTGGCGAAAAACTGTTTTTT
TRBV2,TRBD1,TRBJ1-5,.,CASCLSGTDNQPQHF,TGTGCCAGCTGTTTATCCGGGACAGACAATCAGCCCCAGCATTTT
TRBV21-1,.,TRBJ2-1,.,CASSKAHGTGLCNEQFF,TGTGCCAGCAGCAAAGCGCACGGGACAGGCCTTTGCAATGAGCAGTTCTTC
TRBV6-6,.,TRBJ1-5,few,CASRLGDSNQPQHF,TGTGCCAGCAGGCTAGGGGATAGCAATCAGCCCCAGCATTTT
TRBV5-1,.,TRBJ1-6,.,CASREPNSPLHF,TGCGCCAGCAGGGAGCCCAATTCACCCCTCCACTTT
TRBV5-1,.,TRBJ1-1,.,CASSFGPGNTEAFF,TGCGCCAGCAGCTTCGGTCCGGGGAACACTGAAGCTTTCTTT
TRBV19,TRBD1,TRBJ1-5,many,CASSRTGAYQPQHF,TGTGCCAGTAGTAGGACAGGGGCTTATCAGCCCCAGCATTTT
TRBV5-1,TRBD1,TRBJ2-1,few,CASSVDRGAEQFF,TGCGCCAGCAGCGTTGACAGGGGTGCTGAGCAGTTCTTC
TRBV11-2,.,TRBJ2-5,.,CASSSGAGVETQYF,TGTGCCAGCAGCTCAGGCGCAGGGGTCGAGACCCAGTACTTC
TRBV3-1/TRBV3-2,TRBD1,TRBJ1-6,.,CASSQAWTGDNSPLHF,TGTGCCAGCAGCCAAGCATGGACAGGGGATAATTCACCCCTCCACTTT
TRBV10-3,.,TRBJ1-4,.,CAISEQGPATNEKLFF,TGTGCCATCAGTGAGCAGGGGCCGGCAACTAATGAAAAACTGTTTTTT
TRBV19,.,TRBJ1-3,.,CASSILQGSGNTIYF,TGTGCCAGTAGTATCCTCCAGGGGAGTGGAAACACCATATATTTT
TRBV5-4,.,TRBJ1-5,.,CASSQQGVSNQPQHF,TGTGCCAGCAGCCAACAGGGAGTTAGCAATCAGCCCCAGCATTTT
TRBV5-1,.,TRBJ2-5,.,CASSSGQQETQYF,TGCGCCAGCAGTTCTGGACAACAAGAGACCCAGTACTTC
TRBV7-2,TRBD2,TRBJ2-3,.,CASSLALTSGAEGSTDTQYF,TGTGCCAGCAGCTTAGCGTTGACTAGCGGTGCCGAGGGGAGCACAGATACGCAGTATTTT
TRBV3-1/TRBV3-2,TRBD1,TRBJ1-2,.,CASRPDRGSGYTF,TGTGCCAGCAGACCAGACAGGGGAAGTGGCTACACCTTC
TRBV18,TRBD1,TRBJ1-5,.,CASSPGTVSWNSNQPQHF,TGTGCCAGCTCACCCGGGACAGTCTCATGGAATAGCAATCAGCCCCAGCATTTT
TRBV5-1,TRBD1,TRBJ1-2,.,CASSLGGQGASGGYTF,TGCGCCAGCAGCTTGGGCGGACAGGGGGCGTCGGGTGGCTACACCTTC
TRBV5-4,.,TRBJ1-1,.,CASSLLIGFEAFF,TGTGCCAGCAGCTTACTAATCGGGTTCGAAGCTTTCTTT
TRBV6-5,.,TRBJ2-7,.,CASSPRGGRAYEQYF,TGTGCCAGCAGCCCCAGGGGTGGAAGGGCCTACGAGCAGTACTTC
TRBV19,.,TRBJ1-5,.,CASSMKGGNQPQHF,TGTGCCAGTAGTATGAAGGGGGGCAATCAGCCCCAGCATTTT
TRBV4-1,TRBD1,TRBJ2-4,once,CASSQVGQGGNIQYF,TGCGCCAGCAGCCAAGTGGGACAGGGGGGAAACATTCAGTACTTC
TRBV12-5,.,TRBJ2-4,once,CASGASGGRGNIQYF,TGTGCTAGTGGGGCCTCCGGGGGGCGAGGGAACATTCAGTACTTC
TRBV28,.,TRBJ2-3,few,CASRAGTDTQYF,TGTGCCAGCAGGGCGGGCACAGATACGCAGTATTTT
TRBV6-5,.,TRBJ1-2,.,CASSLPPGHYGYTF,TGTGCCAGCAGTCTCCCCCCAGGGCACTATGGCTACACCTTC
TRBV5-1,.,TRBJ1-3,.,CASSAGSIGNTIYF,TGCGCCAGCAGCGCGGGGTCTATTGGAAACACCATATATTTT
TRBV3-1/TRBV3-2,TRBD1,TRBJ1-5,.,CASSQAGTGGNQPQHF,TGTGCCAGCAGCCAAGCCGGGACAGGGGGCAATCAGCCCCAGCATTTT
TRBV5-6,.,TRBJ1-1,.,CASSLVSGYTEAFF,TGTGCCAGCAGCTTGGTTTCGGGGTACACTGAAGCTTTCTTT
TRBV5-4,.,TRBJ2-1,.,CASSSGDSGSYNEQFF,TGTGCCAGCAGCTCCGGGGATAGTGGCTCCTACAATGAGCAGTTCTTC